These 26 T cell receptor beta chains were all obtained from the same sample, sequenced in a study of blood T cells in healthy people across ages. Sample-barcoded 5' priming and a J-beta primer mix drove a second PCR of roughly 6 to 12 cycles. TCRdb itself ran the 5' RACE reads through MiXCR, one entry per CDR3 protein. The sample has about 1.6 million distinct CDR3 sequences, roughly 32% seen once. The specimen sequenced was blood. The source of these receptors is a woman in her twenties or thirties in good health.

This clonotype was observed a few times. The chain joins TRBV7-9 to TRBJ2-7; a possible D gene is TRBD2 (6 bases). The CDR3 is 13 amino acids. The V end was cut by 5 bases, the J end by 8 bases, with 16 bases between. In germline, CDR1 is SEHNR, CDR2 FQNEAQ (reference sequence). The CDR3, as DNA: TGTGCCAGCAGCCCCGGGAGTAGGGAGAAGCAGTACTTC. Translated, it gives CASSPGSREKQYF.

The chain links TRBV4-1 to TRBJ1-4; no reliable D call. The CDR3 has 14 amino acids. CDR1 is MGHRA and CDR2 is YSYEKL in the germline V gene. The V gene lost 2 bases and the J gene lost 4 bases, with 8 bases spanning the gap. CDR3 coding DNA: TGCGCCAGCAGCCAAATTGGCGATAATGAAAAACTGTTTTTT. This sequence encodes CASSQIGDNEKLFF.

This chain uses TRBV4-1 with TRBJ1-2, with TRBD1 matching 8 bases. The CDR3 has 14 residues. Germline V CDR1 and CDR2: MGHRA, YSYEKL. V shed 3 bases, J shed 4 bases, and the junction held 4 bases outside the gene matches. The CDR3 coding sequence is TGCGCCAGCAGCCAGCAAGGACAGGGCTATGGCTACACCTTC. Its translation: CASSQQGQGYGYTF.

This sequence joins TRBV9 and TRBJ2-5; D ambiguous. Trimming left V 0 bases short and J 5 bases short, with 8 bases between. Germline V gene lookup returns CDR1 SGDLS and CDR2 YYNGEE. The length of the CDR3 is 13 residues. DNA of the CDR3: TGTGCCAGCAGCGTAGATCAGCATGAGACCCAGTACTTC. Translated: CASSVDQHETQYF.

The chain couples TRBV12-3 or TRBV12-4 to TRBJ2-1; TRBD2 matches 11 bases. This CDR3 has 17 amino acids. Trimming took 7 bases from V and 6 from J; bases not matched to a gene: 14. The CDR3 coding sequence is TGTGCCAGCACCCCTATGAGGGCTAGCGGGGGGTTCAATGAGCAGTTCTTC. As protein: CASTPMRASGGFNEQFF.

This clonotype was picked up a small number of times. This rearrangement joins TRBV2 to TRBJ2-3, with unresolved D. Germline V lookup: CDR1 SNHLY, CDR2 FYNNEI. The CDR3 spans 13 residues. With 4 bases removed from V and 2 bases from J, the gap between germline ends came to 7 bases. CDR3 region: CASSARYTDTQYF. The DNA of the CDR3 is TGTGCCAGCAGTGCCAGGTACACAGATACGCAGTATTTT.

V gene TRBV4-1 combines with J gene TRBJ2-3; D is unresolved. Trimming pared 3 bases from V and 2 bases from J, leaving 6 bases between. Germline V CDR1 and CDR2: MGHRA, YSYEKL. This CDR3 comprises 13 residues. CDR3 loop: CASSQLATDTQYF. DNA for the CDR3: TGCGCCAGCAGCCAGTTAGCCACAGATACGCAGTATTTT.

The chain recombines TRBV7-9 with TRBJ2-7, with D perhaps matching TRBD2 (5 bases). The CDR3 loop spans 13 amino acids. Trimming took off 5 bases at V and 6 bases at J, with 14 bases between the two ends. The germline CDR1 and CDR2 sequences are SEHNR and FQNEAQ (reference sequence). The CDR3 DNA follows: TGTGCCAGCAGCCGGCTCGGGGTGAGCGAGCAGTACTTC. Protein sequence: CASSRLGVSEQYF.

This clonotype was seen just once. One base away lies a much larger clone, so this may be a sequencing read error. The chain is built from TRBV4-2 and TRBJ2-7, with unresolved D. The CDR3 has 12 amino acids. Germline V gene sequence: CDR1 LGHNA, CDR2 YNFKEQ. V lost 3 bases and J lost 6, with 9 bases in between. The CDR3 coding sequence is TGTGCCAGCAGCCACCCGACTTGCGAGCAGTACTTC. Translating it yields CASSHPTCEQYF.

A few counts support this clonotype. The chain carries TRBV3-1 and TRBJ1-1, with 7 positions matching TRBD1. This CDR3 has 15 amino acids. CDR1 LGHDT and CDR2 YNNKEL come from the germline V gene (reference sequence). The trim removed 3 bases at V and 1 base at J, leaving 5 bases unmatched. The CDR3 bases are TGTGCCAGCAGCCACTTCCGGGACAGGAACACTGAAGCTTTCTTT. As protein: CASSHFRDRNTEAFF. The full variable domain, its missing parts supplied by reference TRBV3-1 and TRBJ1-1, is DTAVSQTPKYLVTQMGNDKSIKCEQNLGHDTMYWYKQDSKKFLKIMFSYNNKELIINETVPNRFSPKSPDKAHLNLHINSLELGDSAVYFCASSHFRDRNTEAFFGQGTRLTVV.

The CDR3: CASSLPRIGELFF. The CDR3, as DNA: TGCGCCAGCAGCTTGCCTCGCATCGGGGAGCTGTTTTTT. This sequence joins TRBV5-1 and TRBJ2-2; D is undetermined. The V end lost 1 base, the J end lost 7 bases, and 8 bases lay between the germline ends. This CDR3 spans 13 amino acids. Germline V gives CDR1 SGHRS, CDR2 YFSETQ.

V and J are TRBV28 and TRBJ1-2; 11 bases map to TRBD1. After removal of 3 bases from V and 6 bases from J, the junction contained 6 bases not matched to a gene. Germline assignment: CDR1 MDHEN and CDR2 SYDVKM. The CDR3 sequence is 15 residues long. The CDR3 nucleotides read TGTGCCAGCAGTTTCCCGGGACAGGGGGGAAATGGCTACACCTTC. Its translation: CASSFPGQGGNGYTF.

The gene calls are TRBV4-1 and TRBJ2-7, with 9 nucleotides matching TRBD2. Matching the DNA end better, TRBJ2-4 makes the J call doubtful. This CDR3 is built from 14 residues. Germline V gene sequence: CDR1 MGHRA, CDR2 YSYEKL. CDR3 loop: CASSQASGANIQYF. The CDR3 DNA is TGCGCCAGCAGCCAGGCTAGCGGGGCGAACATTCAGTACTTC.

The V gene is TRBV10-3, the J gene TRBJ1-4; D is undetermined. Looked up from germline, CDR1 is ENHRY and CDR2 is SYGVKD. The CDR3 length is 10 residues. The V end lost 7 bases, the J end lost 11 bases, and 8 bases lay between the germline ends. The CDR3 spells CAITPGKLFF. The CDR3 DNA reads TGTGCCATCACCCCTGGGAAACTGTTTTTT.

This clonotype was recorded a few times. The chain recombines TRBV12-3 or TRBV12-4 with TRBJ1-5; D perhaps matches TRBD1 (5 bases). The CDR3 runs 16 residues. Trimming cost V 6 bases and J 0 bases, with 15 bases left between them. The CDR3 here is CASRAGGTVSNQPQHF. Written as DNA, the CDR3 is TGTGCCAGCAGAGCCGGTGGGACGGTTAGCAATCAGCCCCAGCATTTT.

The V call is TRBV2, the J call TRBJ2-1; TRBD2 agrees at 10 bases. Germline CDR1 is SNHLY and CDR2 is FYNNEI. V was clipped by 10 bases and J by 3 bases; unmatched bases: 9. The CDR3 length is 15 residues. The CDR3 DNA follows: TGTGCCAAACTTCAGCGGGAGGGCCGCTACAATGAGCAGTTCTTC. It is translated as CAKLQREGRYNEQFF.

Remarks on this clonotype: A much larger clone sits a single nucleotide away, making a read error possible. The CDR3 spells CASSEPSGAYSYEQYF. The DNA for the CDR3 is TGTGCCAGCAGTGAACCGAGTGGTGCGTACTCCTACGAGCAGTACTTC. The chain recombines TRBV6-1 with TRBJ2-7; D remains unclear. Trimming removed 2 bases at V and 0 bases at J, with 14 bases between. The CDR3 is 16 residues long. The germline V gene has CDR1 MNHNS and CDR2 SASEGT.

Remarks on this clonotype: One end of the junction does not line up with germline, which may come from a read error. The chain uses TRBV3-1 and TRBJ2-7, with TRBD1 matching 7 bases. The CDR3 sequence is 16 residues long. Looked up from germline, CDR1 is LGHDT and CDR2 is YNNKEL (reference sequence). CDR3 region: CAGSPSQGRYPYEQYF. CDR3 nucleotide sequence: TGTGCCGGCAGCCCTTCACAGGGGCGCTATCCCTACGAGCAGTACTTC.

The chain carries TRBV7-3 and TRBJ2-1; D is possibly TRBD1 (6 bases). The CDR3 extends over 13 amino acids. V gave up 5 bases and J gave up 7 bases, with 12 bases separating them. The germline CDR1 and CDR2 sequences are SGHTA and FQGTGA. The CDR3 region is CASSPSQGNEQFF. The CDR3, as DNA: TGTGCCAGCAGCCCATCACAGGGTAATGAGCAGTTCTTC.

This clonotype appeared many times. The chain combines TRBV29-1 with TRBJ2-1; D remains ambiguous. This CDR3 region has 11 residues. Per the germline V gene, CDR1 is SQVTM and CDR2 is ANQGSEA. V lost 4 bases and J 6 bases, leaving 7 bases between the germline ends. The CDR3 sequence is CSVARGNEQFF. The CDR3 nucleotides are TGCAGCGTTGCAAGAGGCAATGAGCAGTTCTTC.

This CDR3 reads CASSLGQLRETQYF. The CDR3 DNA follows: TGCGCCAGCAGCTTGGGACAGCTTCGGGAGACCCAGTACTTC. This chain uses TRBV5-1 with TRBJ2-5; a weak D match, TRBD1 (5 bases). CDR3 length: 14 residues. The V gene lost 0 bases and the J gene lost 5 bases, with 11 bases spanning the gap. Germline V gene data show CDR1 as SGHRS and CDR2 as YFSETQ. Full variable domain (outside the CDR3, taken from reference TRBV5-1 and TRBJ2-5): KAGVTQTPRYLIKTRGQQVTLSCSPISGHRSVSWYQQTPGQGLQFLFEYFSETQRNKGNFPGRFSGRQFSNSRSEMNVSTLELGDSALYLCASSLGQLRETQYFGPGTRLLVL.

Ten or more counts support this clonotype. This chain links TRBV12-3 or TRBV12-4 with TRBJ2-1; 7 bases fit TRBD1. With 2 bases clipped from V and 9 bases from J, the junction kept 7 bases outside the gene matches. CDR3 length: 14 residues. The CDR3 protein is CASSLTGARVEQFF. The CDR3 coding sequence is TGTGCCAGCAGTTTAACAGGGGCGCGGGTTGAGCAGTTCTTC.

The J gene is TRBJ2-7, the V gene TRBV3-1; weak D call: TRBD1 (5 bases). The CDR3 totals 15 residues. Germline CDR1 and CDR2: LGHDT and YNNKEL (reference sequence). Trimming pared 1 base from V and 0 bases from J, leaving 10 bases between. As DNA, the CDR3 is TGTGCCAGCAGCCAAGGCAGGGTTTACTCCTACGAGCAGTACTTC. Its translation is CASSQGRVYSYEQYF.

This clonotype came up a few times. The gene calls are TRBV5-6 and TRBJ2-1, with a weak D call TRBD2 (5 bases). This CDR3 has 14 amino acids. V lost 4 bases to trimming and J lost 5 bases, with 13 bases between them. In germline, CDR1 is SGHDT, CDR2 YYEEEE. The CDR3 DNA is TGTGCCAGCAGCCTTATAGCGCCCAACAATGAGCAGTTCTTC. Encoded protein: CASSLIAPNNEQFF. Variable domain in full (rest from reference TRBV5-6 and TRBJ2-1): DAGVTQSPTHLIKTRGQQVTLRCSPKSGHDTVSWYQQALGQGPQFIFQYYEEEERQRGNFPDRFSGHQFPNYSSELNVNALLLGDSALYLCASSLIAPNNEQFFGPGTRLTVL.

This clonotype was picked up one time. Relative to the germline gene, one junction end is altered; a read error may explain this. The chain recombines TRBV4-1 with TRBJ2-7, with a possible D match to TRBD1 (6 bases). The CDR3 extends over 16 amino acids. CDR1 and CDR2 (germline): MGHRA, YSYEKL. CDR3 in amino acids: CASGQGTRQDSYEQYF. The CDR3 DNA is TGCGCCAGCGGCCAAGGGACCAGACAGGACTCCTACGAGCAGTACTTC.

The sample holds many counts of this clonotype. The chain recombines TRBV5-1 with TRBJ2-1; D is perhaps TRBD2 (6 bases). CDR1 is SGHRS and CDR2 is YFSETQ in the germline V gene. V gave up 0 bases and J gave up 8 bases, with 12 bases separating them. This CDR3 is built from 14 residues. CDR3 sequence: CASSLDVLADEQFF. CDR3 DNA sequence: TGCGCCAGCAGCTTGGATGTACTAGCAGATGAGCAGTTCTTC.